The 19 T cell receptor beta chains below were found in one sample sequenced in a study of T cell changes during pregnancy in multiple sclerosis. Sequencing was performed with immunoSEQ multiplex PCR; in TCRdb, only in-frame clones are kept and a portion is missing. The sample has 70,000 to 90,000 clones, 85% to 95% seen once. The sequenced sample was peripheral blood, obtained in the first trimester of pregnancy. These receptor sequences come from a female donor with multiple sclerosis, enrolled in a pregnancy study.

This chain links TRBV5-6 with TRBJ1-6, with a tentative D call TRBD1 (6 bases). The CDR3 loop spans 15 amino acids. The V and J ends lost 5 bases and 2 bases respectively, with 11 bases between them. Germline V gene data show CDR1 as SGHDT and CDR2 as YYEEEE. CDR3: CASSVTGTYNSPLHF. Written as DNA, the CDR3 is TGTGCCAGCAGTGTTACAGGGACCTATAATTCACCCCTCCACTTT.

CDR3 amino acids: CASSLGPATIYEQYF. CDR3 in DNA: TGTGCCAGCTCATTAGGTCCAGCGACTATCTACGAGCAGTACTTC. The chain recombines TRBV18 with TRBJ2-7, with D maybe TRBD2 (5 bases). Germline CDR1 reads KGHSH; CDR2 reads LQKENI. The V end was cut by 5 bases, the J end by 3 bases, with 17 bases between. The CDR3 is 15 residues long.

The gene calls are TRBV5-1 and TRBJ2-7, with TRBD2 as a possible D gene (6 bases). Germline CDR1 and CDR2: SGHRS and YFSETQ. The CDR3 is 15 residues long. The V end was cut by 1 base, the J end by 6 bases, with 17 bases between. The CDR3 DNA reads TGCGCCAGCAGCTTGCTCAGCGGGCGGGCCTCCGAGCAGTACTTC. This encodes CASSLLSGRASEQYF.

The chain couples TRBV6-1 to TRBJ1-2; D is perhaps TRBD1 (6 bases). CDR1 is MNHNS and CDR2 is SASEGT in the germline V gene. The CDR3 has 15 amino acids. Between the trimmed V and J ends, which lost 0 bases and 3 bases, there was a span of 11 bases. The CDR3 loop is CASSEANGQHYGYTF. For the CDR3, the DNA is TGTGCCAGCAGTGAAGCCAACGGACAGCACTATGGCTACACCTTC.

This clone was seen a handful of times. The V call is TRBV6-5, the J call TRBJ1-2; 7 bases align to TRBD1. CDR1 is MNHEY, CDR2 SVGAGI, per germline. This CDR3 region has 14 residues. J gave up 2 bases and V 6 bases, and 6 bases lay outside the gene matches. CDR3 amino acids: CASSSGTANYGYTF. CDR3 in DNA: TGTGCCAGCAGCTCCGGGACAGCGAACTATGGCTACACCTTC.

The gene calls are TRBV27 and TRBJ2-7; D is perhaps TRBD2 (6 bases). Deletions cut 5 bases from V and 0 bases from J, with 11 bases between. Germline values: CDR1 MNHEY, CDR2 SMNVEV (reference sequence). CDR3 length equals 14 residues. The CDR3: CASSVSGSSYEQYF. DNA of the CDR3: TGTGCCAGCAGTGTTAGCGGAAGCTCCTACGAGCAGTACTTC.

This chain's CDR3 is CASSPGTRQETQYF. DNA of the CDR3: TGTGCCAGCAGCCCCGGGACTAGACAAGAGACCCAGTACTTC. The genes are TRBV11-2 and TRBJ2-5; 8 bases fit TRBD2. Trimming cost V 5 bases and J 2 bases; bases outside gene matches: 4. CDR3 size: 14 residues. The germline CDR1 and CDR2 sequences are SGHAT and FQNNGV.

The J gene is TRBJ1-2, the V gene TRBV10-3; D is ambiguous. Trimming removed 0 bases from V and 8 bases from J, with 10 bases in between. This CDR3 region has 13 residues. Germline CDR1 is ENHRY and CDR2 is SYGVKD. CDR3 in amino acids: CAISESAGYGYTF. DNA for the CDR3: TGTGCCATCAGTGAGTCAGCAGGATACGGCTACACCTTC.

For the CDR3, the DNA is TGTGCCAGCAGCCCGATGCGGGGGCTCTACAATGAGCAGTTCTTC. It encodes CASSPMRGLYNEQFF. The chain is built from TRBV5-5 and TRBJ2-1; D is possibly TRBD2 (7 bases). The V gene lost 4 bases and the J gene lost 3 bases, with 14 bases spanning the gap. This CDR3 comprises 15 residues. Germline V lookup: CDR1 SGHKS, CDR2 YYEKEE (reference sequence).

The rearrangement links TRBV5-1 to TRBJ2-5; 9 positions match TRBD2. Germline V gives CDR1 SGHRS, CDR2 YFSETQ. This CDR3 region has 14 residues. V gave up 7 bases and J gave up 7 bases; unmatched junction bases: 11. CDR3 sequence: CASRDLAGEATQYF. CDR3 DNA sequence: TGCGCCAGCCGTGATTTAGCGGGGGAGGCGACCCAGTACTTC.

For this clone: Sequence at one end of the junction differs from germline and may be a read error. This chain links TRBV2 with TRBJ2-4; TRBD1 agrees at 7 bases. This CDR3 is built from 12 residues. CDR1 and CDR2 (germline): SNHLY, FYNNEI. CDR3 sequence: CLTGPSSDIQYF. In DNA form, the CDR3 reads TGCCTGACAGGGCCGTCATCGGACATTCAGTACTTC.

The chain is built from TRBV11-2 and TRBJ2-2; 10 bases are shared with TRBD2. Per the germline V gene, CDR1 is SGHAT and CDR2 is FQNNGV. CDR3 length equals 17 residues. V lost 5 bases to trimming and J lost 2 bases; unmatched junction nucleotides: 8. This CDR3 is CASSPRRTSGNTGELFF. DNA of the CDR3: TGTGCCAGCAGCCCCCGACGGACTAGCGGCAACACCGGGGAGCTGTTTTTT.

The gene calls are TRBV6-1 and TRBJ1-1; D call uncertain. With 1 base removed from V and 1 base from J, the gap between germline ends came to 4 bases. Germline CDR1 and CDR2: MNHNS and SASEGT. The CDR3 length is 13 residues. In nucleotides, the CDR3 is TGTGCCAGCAGTGAAGGAGGGAACACTGAAGCTTTCTTT. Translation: CASSEGGNTEAFF.

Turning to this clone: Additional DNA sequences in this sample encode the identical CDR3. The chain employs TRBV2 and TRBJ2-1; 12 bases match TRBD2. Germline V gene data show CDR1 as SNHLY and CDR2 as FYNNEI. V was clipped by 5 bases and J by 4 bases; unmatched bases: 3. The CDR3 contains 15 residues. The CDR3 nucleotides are TGTGCCAGCAGTCTCACTAGCGGGGGGTACAATGAGCAGTTCTTC. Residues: CASSLTSGGYNEQFF.

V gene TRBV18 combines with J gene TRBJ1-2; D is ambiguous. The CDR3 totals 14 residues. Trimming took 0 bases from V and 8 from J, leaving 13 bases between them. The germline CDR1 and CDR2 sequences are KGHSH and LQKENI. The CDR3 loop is CASSPPVHPRGYTF. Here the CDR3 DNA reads TGTGCCAGCTCACCACCGGTCCACCCCCGGGGCTACACCTTC. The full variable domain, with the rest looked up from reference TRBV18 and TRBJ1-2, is NAGVMQNPRHLVRRRGQEARLRCSPMKGHSHVYWYRQLPEEGLKFMVYLQKENIIDESGMPKERFSAEFPKEGPSILRIQQVVRGDSAAYFCASSPPVHPRGYTFGSGTRLTVV.

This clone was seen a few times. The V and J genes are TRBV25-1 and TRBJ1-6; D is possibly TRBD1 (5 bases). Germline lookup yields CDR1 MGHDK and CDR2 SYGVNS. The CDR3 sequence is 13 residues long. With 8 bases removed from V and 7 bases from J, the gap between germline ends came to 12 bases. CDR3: CASDTGGNSPLHF. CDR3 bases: TGTGCCAGCGACACGGGGGGAAATTCACCCCTCCACTTT.

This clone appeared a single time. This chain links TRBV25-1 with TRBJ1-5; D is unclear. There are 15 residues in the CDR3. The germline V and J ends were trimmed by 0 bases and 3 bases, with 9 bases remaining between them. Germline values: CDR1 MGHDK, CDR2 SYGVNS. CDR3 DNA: TGTGCCAGCAGTGAATATGGAGGGAACAATCAGCCCCAGCATTTT. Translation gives CASSEYGGNNQPQHF.

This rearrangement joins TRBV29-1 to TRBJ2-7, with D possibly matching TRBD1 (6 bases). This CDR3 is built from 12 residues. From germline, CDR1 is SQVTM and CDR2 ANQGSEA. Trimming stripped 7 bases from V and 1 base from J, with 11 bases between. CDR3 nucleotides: TGCAGCGCTAAGACAGGATCCTACGAGCAGTACTTC. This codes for CSAKTGSYEQYF.

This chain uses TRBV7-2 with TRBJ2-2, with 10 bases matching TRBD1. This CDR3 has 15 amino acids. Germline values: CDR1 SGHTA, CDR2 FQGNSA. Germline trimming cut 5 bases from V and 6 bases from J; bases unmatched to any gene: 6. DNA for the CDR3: TGTGCCAGCAGCATGGGACAGGGGTCGTCCGGGGAGCTGTTTTTT. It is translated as CASSMGQGSSGELFF.